Below, 21 T cell receptor beta chains from the same sample are listed, as sequenced in a study of OX40 agonist ivuxolimab in advanced cancers. TCRdb's table, derived via immunoSEQ multiplex PCR, lists solely in-frame clones and lacks some. The sample records 55,000 to 75,000 clones, 75% to 90% being singletons. This specimen was CD4+ or CD8+ T cells sorted from blood, taken in a trial of the OX40 agonist ivuxolimab. The receptors shown here come from an adult with an advanced solid tumor such as melanoma, head and neck, liver or kidney cancer.

As for this clone: At the DNA level, this CDR3 is encoded by other sequences in the same sample as well. This chain connects TRBV19 to TRBJ1-5; TRBD1 is a possible D gene (5 bases). The CDR3 consists of 15 residues. Germline V gives CDR1 LNHDA, CDR2 SQIVND (reference sequence). V was trimmed by 1 base and J by 5 bases, leaving 12 bases between them. The CDR3 region has the DNA TGTGCCAGTAGTATAGGGGGCGGCAACTATCAGCCCCAGCATTTT. This gives the protein CASSIGGGNYQPQHF.

The V call is TRBV28, the J call TRBJ2-5; TRBD2 might be the D (6 bases). The CDR3 covers 14 residues. The germline V and J ends were trimmed by 5 bases and 1 base, with 11 bases remaining between them. CDR1 MDHEN and CDR2 SYDVKM come from the germline V gene. CDR3 in amino acids: CASSPWRGQETQYF. In DNA, the CDR3 is TGTGCCAGCAGTCCCTGGAGGGGCCAAGAGACCCAGTACTTC.

This clone was found a few times. V gene TRBV9 combines with J gene TRBJ1-4; the match to TRBD1 covers 12 bases. CDR1 SGDLS and CDR2 YYNGEE come from the germline V gene. Trimming at V came to 2 bases and at J to 4 bases, leaving 9 bases not matched to a gene. The CDR3 is 18 residues long. CDR3 DNA sequence: TGTGCCAGCAGCGTTGGGGACAGGGGGCCCCGCGGTAATGAAAAACTGTTTTTT. Translating it yields CASSVGDRGPRGNEKLFF.

V and J are TRBV19 and TRBJ2-7; unclear D gene. The CDR3 covers 11 residues. Trimming removed 5 bases from V and 1 base from J, with 3 bases in between. Germline CDR1 is LNHDA and CDR2 is SQIVND (reference sequence). CDR3 nucleotide sequence: TGTGCCAGTAGTGAGTCCTACGAGCAGTACTTC. As protein: CASSESYEQYF.

This clone was detected once. V gene TRBV29-1 combines with J gene TRBJ1-1; D not resolved. Germline V gene lookup returns CDR1 SQVTM and CDR2 ANQGSEA. This CDR3 has 12 residues. Trimming pared 6 bases from V and 3 bases from J, leaving 11 bases between. Here the CDR3 DNA reads TGCAGCGTAGCCCTCTTGCACACTGAAGCTTTCTTT. This encodes CSVALLHTEAFF.

The chain joins TRBV2 to TRBJ2-3; D is possibly TRBD2 (6 bases). Trimming left V 6 bases short and J 2 bases short, with 15 bases between. This CDR3 comprises 15 residues. Looked up from germline, CDR1 is SNHLY and CDR2 is FYNNEI. The CDR3 protein is CASRGTPTITDTQYF. The DNA of the CDR3 is TGTGCCAGCAGGGGGACTCCTACAATCACAGATACGCAGTATTTT.

The chain has TRBV28 and TRBJ2-2, with a tentative D call TRBD1 (5 bases). The CDR3 length is 14 residues. Germline V CDR1 and CDR2: MDHEN, SYDVKM. V was trimmed by 3 bases and J by 7 bases, leaving 12 bases between them. This chain's CDR3 is CASSLARDDGELFF. The CDR3 DNA follows: TGTGCCAGCAGTTTGGCCAGGGATGACGGGGAGCTGTTTTTT.

The chain has TRBV19 and TRBJ2-1; possibly TRBD2 for D (5 bases). V dropped 5 bases and J dropped 10 bases, with 15 bases sitting between them. CDR3 length: 13 amino acids. Germline lookup yields CDR1 LNHDA and CDR2 SQIVND (reference sequence). In DNA form, the CDR3 reads TGTGCCAGTAGTCCTTCCGGACTGACAGAGCAGTTCTTC. Its translation is CASSPSGLTEQFF. Using reference TRBV19 and TRBJ2-1 for the parts outside the CDR3, the full variable domain is DGGITQSPKYLFRKEGQNVTLSCEQNLNHDAMYWYRQDPGQGLRLIYYSQIVNDFQKGDIAEGYSVSREKKESFPLTVTSAQKNPTAFYLCASSPSGLTEQFFGPGTRLTVL.

V usage is TRBV9 and J usage is TRBJ2-3; no clear D gene. The CDR3 is made up of 15 amino acids. Germline assignment: CDR1 SGDLS and CDR2 YYNGEE. Trimming stripped 0 bases from V and 2 bases from J, with 10 bases between. Written as DNA, the CDR3 is TGTGCCAGCAGCGTAGAGCTCTTCCCCACAGATACGCAGTATTTT. Translation: CASSVELFPTDTQYF.

In this sample, this clone turned up once. This chain connects TRBV18 to TRBJ1-1, with a weak D call TRBD1 (5 bases). The CDR3 totals 15 residues. V lost 4 bases, J lost 1 base, and 13 bases lay in between. CDR1 and CDR2 from the germline V gene are KGHSH and LQKENI. CDR3 sequence: CASSLATDTNTEAFF. The CDR3 DNA sequence: TGTGCCAGCTCACTCGCGACAGATACGAACACTGAAGCTTTCTTT. The full variable domain, its missing parts supplied by reference TRBV18 and TRBJ1-1, is NAGVMQNPRHLVRRRGQEARLRCSPMKGHSHVYWYRQLPEEGLKFMVYLQKENIIDESGMPKERFSAEFPKEGPSILRIQQVVRGDSAAYFCASSLATDTNTEAFFGQGTRLTVV.

Details on this clone: Its ends do not fully match the called genes, so a read error is possible. The V gene is TRBV5-1, the J gene TRBJ1-3, with no clear D. CDR1 and CDR2 (germline): SGHRS, YFSETQ. The CDR3 has 15 amino acids. The CDR3 coding sequence is TGCGCCAGCAGCTTGATAGTGGGATCTGAAAACACCATATATTTT. Its translation: CASSLIVGSENTIYF.

The chain combines TRBV5-5 with TRBJ2-7, with D possibly TRBD2 on 5 matching bases. This CDR3 has 13 amino acids. V dropped 10 bases and J dropped 0 bases, with 14 bases sitting between them. Germline CDR1 reads SGHKS; CDR2 reads YYEKEE (reference sequence). CDR3 sequence reads: CAGSQGSSYEQYF. The CDR3 bases are TGTGCCGGAAGCCAAGGGAGCTCCTACGAGCAGTACTTC.

The chain employs TRBV7-8 and TRBJ2-5; maybe TRBD1 (6 bases). Germline V CDR1 and CDR2: SGHVS, FQNEAQ. V was trimmed by 5 bases and J by 1 base, leaving 8 bases between them. This CDR3 comprises 13 residues. CDR3: CASSPDSQETQYF. The CDR3 DNA reads TGTGCCAGCAGCCCGGACAGCCAAGAGACCCAGTACTTC. The full variable domain, with the rest looked up from reference TRBV7-8 and TRBJ2-5, is GAGVSQSPRYKVAKRGQDVALRCDPISGHVSLFWYQQALGQGPEFLTYFQNEAQLDKSGLPSDRFFAERPEGSVSTLKIQRTQQEDSAVYLCASSPDSQETQYFGPGTRLLVL.

The chain carries TRBV5-1 and TRBJ2-7; D might be TRBD2 (5 bases). The CDR3 length is 15 residues. The V end was cut by 5 bases, the J end by 5 bases, with 20 bases between. The V gene's germline CDR1 is SGHRS and CDR2 YFSETQ. The CDR3 DNA reads TGCGCCAGCAGGAGAGGGCCCATTCTGGGTGACGAGCAGTACTTC. It yields the protein CASRRGPILGDEQYF.

This chain uses TRBV25-1 with TRBJ2-2; the D gene is possibly TRBD2 (5 bases). Germline loops: CDR1 MGHDK, CDR2 SYGVNS. V shed 8 bases and J shed 7 bases, with 14 bases lying between them. This CDR3 has 13 amino acids. In DNA form, the CDR3 reads TGTGCCAGCGGTTCGGGGTTTAACGGGGAGCTGTTTTTT. This gives the protein CASGSGFNGELFF.

This chain uses TRBV5-6 with TRBJ1-6; TRBD1 is a possible D gene (5 bases). There are 16 residues in the CDR3. Per the germline V gene, CDR1 is SGHDT and CDR2 is YYEEEE. V gave up 4 bases and J gave up 4 bases, with 15 bases separating them. CDR3 DNA sequence: TGTGCCAGCAGCCTGGCAGGTGGGACTTATAATTCACCCCTCCACTTT. Residues: CASSLAGGTYNSPLHF.

This chain uses TRBV30 with TRBJ1-5; no reliable D call. CDR1 and CDR2 from the germline V gene are GTSNPN and SVGIG (reference sequence). Trimming took off 1 base at V and 7 bases at J, with 8 bases between the two ends. The CDR3 has 12 residues. CDR3 DNA: TGTGCCTGGAGTGCGGGTCGACAGCCCCAGCATTTT. Translating gives CAWSAGRQPQHF. Combining the CDR3 with reference TRBV30 and TRBJ1-5 gives the whole variable domain SQTIHQWPATLVQPVGSPLSLECTVEGTSNPNLYWYRQAAGRGLQLLFYSVGIGQISSEVPQNLSASRPQDRQFILSSKKLLLSDSGFYLCAWSAGRQPQHFGDGTRLSIL.

This clone was detected once. DNA for the CDR3: TGTGCCAGCAGTTCCGATAGCGACGGCGGGACCCAGTACTTC. This encodes CASSSDSDGGTQYF. The rearrangement uses TRBV28 and TRBJ2-5, with D possibly being TRBD2 (5 bases). Trimming stripped 4 bases from V and 7 bases from J, with 16 bases between. There are 14 residues in the CDR3. Per the germline V gene, CDR1 is MDHEN and CDR2 is SYDVKM.

The rearrangement uses TRBV10-2 and TRBJ2-3; D not certain. CDR3 length equals 12 residues. Germline CDR1 is WSHSY and CDR2 is SAAADI. V was cut by 4 bases and J by 3 bases, with 5 bases left in between. The CDR3 DNA reads as TGCGCCAGCAGTGCCGGGACAGATACGCAGTATTTT. As protein: CASSAGTDTQYF.

Here the CDR3 reads CASSQSGRRVNDEQFF. CDR3 DNA: TGTGCCAGCAGCCAATCAGGAAGGAGGGTGAATGATGAGCAGTTCTTC. The rearrangement joins TRBV4-2 to TRBJ2-1, with D maybe TRBD2 (6 bases). The CDR3 totals 16 residues. Germline loops: CDR1 LGHNA, CDR2 YNFKEQ. Trimming left V 2 bases short and J 8 bases short, with 19 bases between.

The V call is TRBV6-1, the J call TRBJ1-3; TRBD1 matches at 9 bases. The CDR3 extends over 18 amino acids. Trimming cost V 0 bases and J 7 bases; bases outside gene matches: 13. CDR1 is MNHNS and CDR2 is SASEGT in the germline V gene. In DNA form, the CDR3 reads TGTGCCAGCAGTGAAGCTACTAAACCGGGACAGGGAGGGAACACCATATATTTT. Its translation: CASSEATKPGQGGNTIYF.